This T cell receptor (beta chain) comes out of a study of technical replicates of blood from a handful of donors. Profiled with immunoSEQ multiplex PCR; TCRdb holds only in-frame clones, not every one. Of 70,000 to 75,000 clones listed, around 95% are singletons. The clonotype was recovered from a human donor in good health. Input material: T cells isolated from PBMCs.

In DNA, the CDR3 is TGTGCCAGCAGTTACTCGTCAGGGTTCCGCGGTGAGCAGTTCTTC. This gives the protein CASSYSSGFRGEQFF. The rearrangement uses TRBV6-5 and TRBJ2-1, with D perhaps matching TRBD1 (5 bases). From germline, CDR1 is MNHEY and CDR2 SVGAGI. Trimming took off 0 bases at V and 9 bases at J, with 15 bases between the two ends. The CDR3 runs to 15 residues.